This T cell receptor (beta chain) was captured in a study of cytomegalovirus exposure and HLA in healthy donors (dated by TCRdb to 2017 to 2019). Broadly, across the study: An earlier analysis of some 500 of the donors reported roughly 270 Gb of sequence data and around 120 million unique TCR beta sequences from 150 million to 200 million T cells. A separate validation cohort of over 95 different subjects was used in addition to the 666-subject first cohort. The later analysis used no new phenotypic data to find candidate immune exposures, relying instead on TCR beta sequences and their occurrence across donors. The T cell repertoires of around 670 subjects were profiled by immunosequencing and related to cytomegalovirus serostatus. An earlier analysis of more than 450 of the donors used high-throughput TCR beta sequencing to judge whether each TCR beta V gene segment behaved as functional or pseudogenic. A later genetic analysis took genome-wide SNP genotypes for about three fifths of the 666 donors and used that subset as a discovery cohort. Donor age, sex, ethnicity and CMV serostatus were compiled alongside the repertoire data. Of the approximately 370 genotyped donors, roughly 76% were placed in the genetic ancestry cluster associated with self-reported Caucasian donors. Several DR-DQ haplotypes were handled as single units for association and clustering because linkage in the cohort was strong. Typing coverage varied by locus: about 620-640 donors for A, B, C, DRB1 and DQB1; roughly 510 for DQA1; some 610 for DPA1; more than 450 for DPB1. An early release covering over 500 HLA-typed donors comprised 300 to 350 gigabases of sequencing data and tens of millions of unique TCR sequences. High-throughput TCR immunosequencing, statistical association of individual TCRs with disease status, and machine learning were combined to predict cytomegalovirus infection status. HLA typing included class I and class II loci at four-digit resolution. The study aimed to test whether signatures of past pathogen exposure could be identified by cataloging public T cell receptors. Every repertoire in the discovery cohort had been generated on one and the same sequencing platform. Across approximately 400 genotyped donors of the cohort, an average of roughly 250,000 unique TCR beta nucleotide sequences per donor were sequenced, and roughly a sixth of those sequences were non-productive. A later analysis re-examined previously published TCR beta repertoires from just over 650 donors and added high-resolution HLA genotyping to investigate patterns of TCR occurrence. Overall results and qualifications from the work: Some IMGT-functional V segments, including TRBV6-2 and TRBV6-3, could not be distinguished by the 87-base-pair reads and were therefore excluded. A later genetic analysis associated a missense DCLRE1C variant with V-gene and J-gene trimming of TCR beta chains, and an independent cohort replicated the association. According to a later genetic analysis, donors in an Asian-associated ancestry cluster had fewer N-insertions in productive TCRs than the roughly 700-donor mean. Linkage disequilibrium might explain the correlated functional status among segregating V segments, but an unknown experimental factor could not be excluded. In an earlier analysis of some 640 of the donors, most TCR beta V segments were observed in productive rearrangements about 90% or about 30% of the time, broadly matching IMGT annotations. Most CMV-associated TCR beta chains appeared to be HLA-restricted in a later analysis, and the HLA associations seemed to be driven largely by CMV exposure. Because some donors lacked HLA typing at each locus, the association tests relied only on the typed subset. A few of the identified cytomegalovirus-associated TCR beta chains were confirmed in vitro to be specific for cytomegalovirus antigens. Because counts were too low, more than 15 rarely observed V segments, including chromosome 9 orphons, were excluded from the earlier analysis of 587 of the donors. Roughly uniform sequencing depth across donors was assumed in presence/absence analyses, although this assumption may not hold. The cohort was sequenced for TCR beta chains only, and without alpha or paired-chain data the features that could be detected were limited. Most TCR sequences were observed very rarely across donors, whereas some public TCRs were present in many individuals. In a later analysis, several top co-occurrence clusters were reported to appear linked to parvovirus B19, influenza, CMV and Epstein-Barr virus. CMV serostatus was the only immune exposure information available for the cohort. Assigning TCR associations to individual alleles was difficult when HLA alleles, especially DR and DQ, strongly co-occurred. A further reported finding was that TCR beta sequences accurately predicted the HLA-A and HLA-B alleles for most subjects in the first cohort. A later analysis found that HLA-associated TCR beta chains were more clonally expanded and had lower generation probabilities than equally common non-associated chains. The classifier was reported to diagnose cytomegalovirus status with high specificity and sensitivity in both the original and validation cohorts. It was suggested by the authors that the approach could potentially be generalized to other disease states and immunological phenotypes. In a later analysis, TCR association rates were found to vary across HLA loci, with the most associated TCRs seen for DRB1 alleles and the fewest for HLA-C alleles. A total of about 180 TCR beta chains were listed by the study as associated with cytomegalovirus. The sequencing pipeline was judged likely to have produced a cluster of highly shared sequence variants as a technical artifact. A later analysis associated 17,000 or so TCR beta sequences with specific HLA alleles at a false discovery rate of 0.05.

V is reduced by 2 bases and J by 8 bases, leaving a spacing of 10 bases between them. The CDR1 and CDR2 encoded by the germline V gene (reference sequence) are SEHNR and FQNEAQ. The CDR3 spans 13 residues, from the cysteine through the phenylalanine. Only CDR3 DNA remains: 39 bases, in frame from the first base. Worth noting for this clone: Which antigen it targets is not known. Base qualities were left out, and no much larger clone turns up one base away.

Libraries came from the immunoSEQ multiplex PCR assay. For the multiplex PCR, a mixture combining 60 forward primers for TCR Vbeta segments and 13 reverse primers for TCR Jbeta segments was used. Amplification of the CDR3 region of rearranged TCR beta genes was performed with a multiplex PCR assay on genomic DNA. Amplified TCR beta libraries were sequenced as 87-base-pair reads on the Illumina HiSeq System. Under the source paper's analysis protocol: A later analysis counted about 80 million unique TCR beta chains across the 650 to 700 repertoires, and approximately 11 million of these chains were shared by at least two donors. A nearest-neighbor algorithm error-corrected the raw reads and collapsed the reads into unique sequences, merging closely related sequences to remove PCR and sequencing errors. V, D and J gene segments were assigned by aligning CDR3 sequences to IMGT reference sequences. For a sequence to be retained, at least a six-nucleotide match to both a V gene segment and a J gene segment was required. Rearrangements were called productive when the CDR3 lacked stop codons and stayed in frame with V and J; all others were non-productive. Following IMGT convention, CDR3 was defined as the stretch from the second conserved V-encoded cysteine up to the conserved J-encoded phenylalanine. Sequences without an unambiguous match to a single V gene segment were excluded from the earlier analysis of a few hundred of the donors. In an earlier analysis of about 590 of the donors, a V segment was called functional when productive rearrangements were above 56.7%, and segregating when the standard deviation between donors exceeded 5%. To diagnose cytomegalovirus status from the catalog of TCR beta chain sequences, a statistical classification framework was built. V and J gene assignment, in a later analysis, came from comparing TCR nucleotide sequences with IMGT/GENE-DB human TR gene sequences. The TCRdist pipeline was used in a later analysis to assign CDR3 sequences and most-parsimonious VDJ recombination scenarios. In a later analysis, every TCR beta chain was defined by the combination of its CDR3 amino acid sequence and its V-gene family, and reads without a unique V-gene family were dropped. To address suspected cross-contamination and a sequencing artifact, a later analysis removed 450 to 700 highly shared, low-generation-probability nucleotide sequences. For each public chain, a later analysis derived a clonal expansion index from normalized ranks of inferred template counts within each repertoire. In a later analysis, generation probabilities were computed with a VDJ recombination model fitted to out-of-frame rearrangements, and the resulting probabilities were checked against IGoR. A later analysis scored TCR-TCR, TCR-HLA and TCR-CMV co-occurrence with hypergeometric tests, applying a repertoire-size bias correction to TCR pairs. In a later analysis, false discovery rates were estimated by permuting HLA or CMV assignments 20 times. In a later analysis, co-occurring TCRs were grouped with DBSCAN, and TCRdist sequence similarity was added when clustering was performed within HLA-allele-positive subsets. Co-occurrence clustering excluded repertoires with fewer than 30,000 or more than 120,000 public chains, plus five with anomalous nucleotide sharing. TCRdb mirrors the immuneACCESS table, restricted to in-frame sequences. Some clones are absent from its copies; in checked studies, under half trace to an unresolved V gene, and the reason for the others is unknown. The V and J calls and clone size are taken from that table; D and trimming were inferred from the DNA. The sample table records 150,000 to 200,000 clones; about four fifths of these occur just once. The ten largest clones capture around 7% of the sample.

In total, around 600 healthy bone marrow donors made up the cohort. At the time of sampling, every cohort member was nominally healthy, though immune exposures that went unrecorded were likely present. The donor was CMV seropositive and belonged to the group of some 290 seropositive cohort members. Every donor gave a peripheral blood sample, and the peripheral blood mononuclear cells from that sample were used for TCR beta sequencing. Genomic DNA extraction from the blood cell samples was performed with the Qiagen DNeasy Blood Extraction Kit. Sequences were obtained from PBMCs. The receptor chain draws on TRBV7-9 and TRBJ1-5; there is no confident call for the D gene. The clonotype comes from a man aged 30 to 45 in good health and CMV-seropositive. The DNA sequence follows: TGTGCCAGCAGCTTATCAGTGCAGGAGCCCCAGCATTTT. Its coded protein is CASSLSVQEPQHF.